The T cell receptor beta chain described here comes from a study of blood T cell repertoires in COVID-19. About the research overall: Whether acute or convalescent, the COVID-19 samples came from the United States, Italy and Spain. Nucleic acid was either cDNA or gDNA, and it came from T cells, B-cell-depleted T cells, or PBMCs.

Authors' methods: Estimates of nucleated cell counts were drawn from the amplification of reference gene primers. Here immunoSEQ multiplex PCR was the method, and the copy in TCRdb shows in-frame clones only, minus some. The V and J calls and clone size were taken over from that table, and D and trimming were inferred from the DNA. The top ten hold roughly 9.6% of the sample, which has around 160,000 clones, 81% seen once. Germline V gene data show CDR1 as ENHRY and CDR2 as SYGVKD. V was pared by 3 bases and J by 2 bases, with 13 bases between. The CDR3 is made up of 16 amino acids. Specimen: peripheral blood. This receptor was obtained from a man between 60 and 75 years old with active or convalescent COVID-19. The chain recombines TRBV10-3 with TRBJ1-4; D not resolved. CDR3 DNA: TGTGCCATCAGTGACGGCAGCGCCGCTACTAATGAAAAACTGTTTTTT. Its protein is CAISDGSAATNEKLFF.